The source of this T cell receptor (beta chain) is a study of metastatic and nonmetastatic thyroid tumors. Study background: A comparison of repertoires was made across blood and tumor or nodule tissue from malignant and benign thyroid patients.

Among the patients, none had received any treatment before thyroid surgery. Trimming took 7 bases from V and 5 from J; bases not matched to a gene: 15. Germline V gene data show CDR1 as MNHNS and CDR2 as SASEGT. This CDR3 has 16 amino acids. In the authors' methods: It was from CDR3 differences across clinicopathological groups that a distant-metastasis classifier for papillary thyroid cancer was built. TCRdb re-called the PCR reads via MiXCR. V and J calls and clone size were set by TCRdb, not the authors. Of 45,000 to 60,000 clones detected, approximately 15% appear once; the ten largest clones hold roughly 3%. This clone was seen ten or more times.

The TCR was taken from a female donor with papillary thyroid cancer or a benign thyroid nodule (not recorded which). Some clones in this sample may be carry-over from other donors' samples. The specimen sequenced was blood. This sequence joins TRBV6-1 and TRBJ2-7; 9 positions match TRBD1. The CDR3 region is CASTRRSGTGYHEQYF. The CDR3 bases are TGTGCCAGCACTCGAAGGTCCGGGACAGGGTATCACGAGCAGTACTTC.